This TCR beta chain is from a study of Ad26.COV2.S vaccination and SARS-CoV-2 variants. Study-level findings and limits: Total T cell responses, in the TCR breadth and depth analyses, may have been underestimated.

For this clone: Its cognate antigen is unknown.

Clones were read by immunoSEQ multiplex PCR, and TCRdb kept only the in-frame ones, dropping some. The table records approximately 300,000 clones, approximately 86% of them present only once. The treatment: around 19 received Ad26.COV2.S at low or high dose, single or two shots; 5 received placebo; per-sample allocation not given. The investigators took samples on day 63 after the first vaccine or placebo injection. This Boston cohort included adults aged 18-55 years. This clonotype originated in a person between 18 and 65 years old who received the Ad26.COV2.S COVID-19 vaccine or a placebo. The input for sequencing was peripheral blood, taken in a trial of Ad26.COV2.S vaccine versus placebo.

The CDR3 is CASSPSRRNTEAFF. In nucleotides, the CDR3 is TGTGCCAGCAGCCCGTCCAGGAGGAACACTGAAGCTTTCTTT. V is TRBV7-2 and J is TRBJ1-1; D is ambiguous. The length of the CDR3 is 14 residues. Germline V lookup: CDR1 SGHTA, CDR2 FQGNSA. V was trimmed by 5 bases and J by 1 base, leaving 11 bases between them.